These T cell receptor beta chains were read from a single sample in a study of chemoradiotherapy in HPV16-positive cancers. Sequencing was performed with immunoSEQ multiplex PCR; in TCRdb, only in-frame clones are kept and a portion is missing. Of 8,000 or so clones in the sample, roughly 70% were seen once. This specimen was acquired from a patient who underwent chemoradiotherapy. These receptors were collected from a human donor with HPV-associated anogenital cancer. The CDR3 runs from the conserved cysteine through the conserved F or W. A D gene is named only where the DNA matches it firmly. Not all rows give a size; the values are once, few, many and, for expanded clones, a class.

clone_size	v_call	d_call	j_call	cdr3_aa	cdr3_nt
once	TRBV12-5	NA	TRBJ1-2	CASALGVYGYTF	TGTGCTAGTGCTTTGGGGGTCTATGGCTACACCTTC
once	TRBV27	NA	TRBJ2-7	CASSFEFKTYEQYF	TGTGCCAGCAGTTTTGAATTTAAGACCTACGAGCAGTACTTC
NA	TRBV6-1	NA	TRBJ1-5	CASNIKPDNQPQHF	TGTGCCAGCAATATTAAGCCAGACAATCAGCCCCAGCATTTT
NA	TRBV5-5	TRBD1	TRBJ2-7	CASNRQGAYEQYF	TGTGCCAGCAACCGACAGGGGGCCTACGAGCAGTACTTC
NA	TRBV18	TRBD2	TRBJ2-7	CASSPLAGSYEQYF	TGTGCCAGCTCACCGCTAGCGGGCTCCTACGAGCAGTACTTC
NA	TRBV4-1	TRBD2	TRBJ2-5	CASSQLAGEGETQYF	TGCGCCAGCAGCCAACTAGCGGGGGAAGGAGAGACCCAGTACTTC
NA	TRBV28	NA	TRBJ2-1	CASSLWAGRGSNEQFF	TGTGCCAGCAGTTTATGGGCAGGGCGCGGGTCCAATGAGCAGTTCTTC
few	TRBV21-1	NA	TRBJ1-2	CASSNRQGGNYGYTF	TGTGCCAGCAGCAACCGACAGGGGGGAAACTATGGCTACACCTTC
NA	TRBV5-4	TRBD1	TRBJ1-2	CASSPWTGNTYGYTF	TGTGCCAGCAGCCCGTGGACAGGGAATACCTATGGCTACACCTTC
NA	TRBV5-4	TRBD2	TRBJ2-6	CASSGGSGGSASGANVLTF	TGTGCCAGCAGCGGGGGGTCAGGCGGGAGTGCCTCTGGGGCCAACGTCCTGACTTTC
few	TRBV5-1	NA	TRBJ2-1	CASSLGTSPSYNEQFF	TGCGCCAGCAGCTTGGGGACATCTCCCTCCTACAATGAGCAGTTCTTC
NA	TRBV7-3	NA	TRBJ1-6	CASSLLPPARGWNSPLHF	TGTGCCAGCAGCTTATTACCCCCCGCAAGGGGATGGAATTCACCCCTCCACTTT
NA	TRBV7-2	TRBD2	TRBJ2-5	CASSATSGGSQETQYF	TGTGCCAGCAGCGCCACTAGCGGGGGATCCCAAGAGACCCAGTACTTC
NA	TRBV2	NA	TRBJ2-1	CASWGLGIGQFF	TGTGCCAGCTGGGGTCTGGGAATAGGGCAGTTCTTC
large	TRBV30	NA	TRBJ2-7	CAGSGTTYEQYF	TGTGCCGGGTCCGGGACAACTTACGAGCAGTACTTC
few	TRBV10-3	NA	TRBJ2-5	CAISERAEQETQYF	TGTGCCATCAGTGAACGGGCGGAGCAAGAGACCCAGTACTTC
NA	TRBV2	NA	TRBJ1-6	CASSVRVAGHPYNSPLHF	TGTGCCAGCAGTGTAAGGGTTGCAGGCCACCCTTATAATTCACCCCTCCACTTT
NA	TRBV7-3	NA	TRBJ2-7	CASSEGGAYEQYF	TGTGCCAGTTCGGAGGGGGGGGCCTACGAGCAGTACTTC
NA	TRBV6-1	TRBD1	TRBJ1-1	CASKRTGVNTEAFF	TGTGCCAGCAAACGGACAGGGGTGAACACTGAAGCTTTCTTT
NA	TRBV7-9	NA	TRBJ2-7	CASSSSSQTPYEQYF	TGTGCCAGCAGCTCCTCCTCCCAGACACCCTACGAGCAGTACTTC
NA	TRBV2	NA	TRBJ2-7	CASSVAAKEQYF	TGTGCCAGCAGTGTGGCCGCGAAGGAGCAGTACTTC
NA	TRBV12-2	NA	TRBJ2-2	CASQGGGAGGELFF	TGTGCAAGTCAGGGAGGGGGGGCCGGCGGGGAGCTGTTTTTT
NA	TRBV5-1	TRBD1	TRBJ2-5	CASSLGQGVPAYQETQYF	TGCGCCAGCAGCTTAGGACAGGGTGTACCCGCGTACCAAGAGACCCAGTACTTC
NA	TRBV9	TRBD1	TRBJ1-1	CASSVGIGTESTEAFF	TGTGCCAGCAGCGTAGGCATAGGGACAGAATCAACTGAAGCTTTCTTT
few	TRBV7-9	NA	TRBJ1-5	CASSDSNQPQHF	TGTGCCAGCAGCGATAGCAATCAGCCCCAGCATTTT
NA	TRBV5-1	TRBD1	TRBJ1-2	CASSLELGTDSGSTF	TGCGCCAGCAGCTTGGAATTAGGGACAGACTCTGGGAGCACCTTC
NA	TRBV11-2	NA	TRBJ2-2	CASRAPGEVSTGELFF	TGTGCCAGCAGGGCTCCGGGGGAGGTTTCCACCGGGGAGCTGTTTTTT
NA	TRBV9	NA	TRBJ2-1	CASSVQSGQYNEQFF	TGTGCCAGCAGCGTACAGAGCGGACAGTACAATGAGCAGTTCTTC
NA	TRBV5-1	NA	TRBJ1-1	CASSTNPQGLNTEAFF	TGCGCCAGCAGCACAAACCCACAGGGATTGAACACTGAAGCTTTCTTT
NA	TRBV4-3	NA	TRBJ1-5	CASSLLSYRDGDQPQHF	TGCGCCAGCAGCCTTCTCTCTTACAGGGACGGGGATCAGCCCCAGCATTTT
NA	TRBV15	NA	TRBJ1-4	CATSRDYEKLFF	TGTGCCACCAGCAGAGATTATGAAAAACTGTTTTTT
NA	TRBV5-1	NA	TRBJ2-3	CASSSPGTDTQYF	TGCGCCAGCAGCTCTCCGGGCACAGATACGCAGTATTTT
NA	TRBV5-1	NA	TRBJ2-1	CASSVDSHSYNEQFF	TGCGCCAGCAGCGTGGACTCCCACTCCTACAATGAGCAGTTCTTC
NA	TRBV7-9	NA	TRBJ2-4	CASSQERGNIQYF	TGTGCCAGCAGCCAAGAGAGGGGAAACATTCAGTACTTC
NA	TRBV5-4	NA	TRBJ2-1	CASSLGLNEQFF	TGTGCCAGCAGCTTGGGGTTGAATGAGCAGTTCTTC
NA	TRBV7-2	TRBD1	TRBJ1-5	CASSQQGNQPQHF	TGTGCCAGCAGCCAACAGGGGAATCAGCCCCAGCATTTT
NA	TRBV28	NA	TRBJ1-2	CASSFNHGYTF	TGTGCCAGCAGTTTTAACCATGGCTACACCTTC
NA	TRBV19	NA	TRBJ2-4	CASSTPGRQLAKNIQYF	TGTGCCAGTAGTACCCCCGGGCGACAGTTAGCCAAAAACATTCAGTACTTC
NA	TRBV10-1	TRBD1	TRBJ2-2	CASTKYRGLLYTGELFF	TGCGCCAGCACGAAGTATAGGGGGCTTCTTTACACCGGGGAGCTGTTTTTT
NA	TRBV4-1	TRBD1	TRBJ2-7	CASSQVGTGGYEQYF	TGCGCCAGCAGCCAAGTGGGGACAGGGGGCTACGAGCAGTACTTC
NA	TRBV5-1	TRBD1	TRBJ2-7	CASRRTGYYEQYF	TGCGCCAGCAGGAGGACAGGGTACTACGAGCAGTACTTC
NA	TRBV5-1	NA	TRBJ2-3	CASSATTDTQYF	TGCGCCAGCAGCGCTACCACAGATACGCAGTATTTT
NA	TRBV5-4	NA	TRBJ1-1	CASSLEVASGGNTEAFF	TGTGCCAGCAGCTTGGAGGTGGCCAGTGGGGGGAACACTGAAGCTTTCTTT
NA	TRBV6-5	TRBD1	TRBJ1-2	CASKFDQGESYGYTF	TGTGCCAGCAAGTTTGACCAGGGGGAGAGCTATGGCTACACCTTC
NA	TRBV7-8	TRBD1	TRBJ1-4	CASSLLAGTGGEKLFF	TGTGCCAGCAGCTTACTCGCCGGGACAGGGGGTGAAAAACTGTTTTTT
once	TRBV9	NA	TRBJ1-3	CASSVGQPIDSGNTIYF	TGTGCCAGCAGCGTAGGACAGCCTATAGACTCTGGAAACACCATATATTTT
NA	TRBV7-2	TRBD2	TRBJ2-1	CASSPTSASYNEQFF	TGTGCCAGCAGCCCCACTAGCGCCTCCTACAATGAGCAGTTCTTC
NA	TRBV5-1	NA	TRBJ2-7	CASSLDGQVKPYEQYF	TGCGCCAGCAGCTTGGATGGGCAGGTAAAACCCTACGAGCAGTACTTC
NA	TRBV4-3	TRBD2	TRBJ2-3	CASSQVPSGVDTQYF	TGCGCCAGCAGCCAAGTTCCCAGCGGGGTGGATACGCAGTATTTT
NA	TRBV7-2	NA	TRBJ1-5	CASSLQLSNQPQHF	TGTGCCAGCAGCTTACAGCTTAGCAATCAGCCCCAGCATTTT
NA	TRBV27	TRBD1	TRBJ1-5	CASRPVTGGDQPQHF	TGTGCCAGCAGACCAGTCACAGGGGGCGATCAGCCCCAGCATTTT
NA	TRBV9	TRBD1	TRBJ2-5	CASSSRQGETQYF	TGTGCCAGCAGCTCGCGACAGGGAGAGACCCAGTACTTC
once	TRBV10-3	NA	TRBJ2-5	CAISEFSSRSETQYF	TGTGCCATCAGTGAATTTAGTAGCAGGTCAGAGACCCAGTACTTC